Described below is a single TCR beta chain sequence and its context. What it binds is unknown. Trimming took 3 bases from V and 0 from J, leaving 11 bases between them. CDR1 is MNHEY, CDR2 SVGAGI, per germline. The CDR3 sequence is 15 residues long. Unexposed donor CD4+ T cells date from about 2011-2019, before the COVID-19 pandemic. Naive and memory CD4+ T cells were separated from cryopreserved PBMCs. These data belong to a study of CD4 T cells in relation to SARS-CoV-2 and coronaviruses. The overall study: Shared crossreactive spike epitopes were mapped to their HLA restriction.

Overall study findings and caveats: In roughly two thirds of donors, memory CD4+ clonotypes crossrecognized SARS-CoV-2 and at least one common cold coronavirus spike.

Only in-frame clones appear in the TCRdb table, and some are missing; sequencing was by immunoSEQ multiplex PCR. This sample yields around 65,000 clones, of which over 80% are seen a single time; over 1.5% belongs to the top ten. Input material: memory CD4+ T cells from PBMCs. The source is a human donor in good health. The genes are TRBV6-5 and TRBJ1-1; D remains ambiguous. The DNA for the CDR3 is TGTGCCAGCAGTTATCGACCAGACTTGAACACTGAAGCTTTCTTT. Protein product: CASSYRPDLNTEAFF.